Each of the 12 T cell receptor beta chains below was sequenced from the same sample in a study of vaccination effects on CD4 cells after COVID-19 (dated by TCRdb to the early 2020s). The ViraFEST assay stimulated PBMC with viral peptide pools and then used TCR sequencing to identify antigen-specific CD4+ T cell clonotypes by expansion. After about 10 days of culture, CD4+ T cells were isolated with the EasySep CD4+ T cell isolation kit. Participants received two doses of either the BNT162b2 or the mRNA-1273 mRNA SARS-CoV-2 vaccine. The receptor library was made with the immunoSEQ multiplex PCR assay. TCRdb limited this immuneACCESS table to in-frame rearrangements with V and J called. A share of clones is missing; checked studies link under half to unresolved V genes, and the rest is unexplained. Counted in this sample were 25,000 to 35,000 clones; around 85% of them appeared once. The ten largest make up under 6% of the sample.

No antigen has been assigned to these receptors. The sample was CD4+ T cells from PBMCs cultured with SARS-CoV-2 spike peptides, taken after COVID-19 vaccination. The sample's cell subset or site label is to be understood as: SARS-CoV-2 spike overlapping peptide pool stimulation. All receptors come from a human donor who received a COVID-19 vaccine. Some clones in this sample may be carry-over from other donors' samples.

This clone was seen only once. The chain uses TRBV3-1 (or the pseudogene TRBV3-2) and TRBJ2-1, with D maybe TRBD2 (5 bases). The CDR3 consists of 13 residues. With 8 bases removed from V and 4 bases from J, the gap between germline ends came to 12 bases. Germline V gene sequence: CDR1 LGHDT, CDR2 YNNKEL (reference sequence). CDR3 in amino acids: CASGLAGYNEQFF. The DNA of the CDR3 is TGTGCCAGCGGGTTGGCGGGTTACAATGAGCAGTTCTTC.

The chain uses TRBV7-3 and TRBJ2-5, with TRBD1 as a possible D gene (6 bases). V dropped 1 base and J dropped 5 bases, with 17 bases sitting between them. Germline V gene lookup returns CDR1 SGHTA and CDR2 FQGTGA. The CDR3 covers 16 residues. The CDR3 here is CASSLRAPGQGETQYF. CDR3 coding DNA: TGTGCCAGCAGCTTAAGAGCCCCCGGTCAGGGGGAGACCCAGTACTTC.

This chain links TRBV3-1 (or the pseudogene TRBV3-2) with TRBJ2-5; D unresolved. Trimming left V 0 bases short and J 5 bases short, with 4 bases between. The germline CDR1 and CDR2 sequences are LGHDT and YNNKEL (reference sequence). There are 12 residues in the CDR3. CDR3 in amino acids: CASSQEAETQYF. The DNA of the CDR3 is TGTGCCAGCAGCCAAGAGGCGGAGACCCAGTACTTC.

This clone was found once. This sequence joins TRBV14 and TRBJ2-3; D remains unclear. The ends were cut back, 0 bases at V and 2 bases at J, with 6 bases in the middle. The CDR3 contains 14 residues. The germline V gene encodes CDR1 SGHDN and CDR2 FVKESK. The CDR3 region is CASSQDIVTDTQYF. CDR3 in DNA: TGTGCCAGCAGCCAAGATATAGTCACAGATACGCAGTATTTT.

The gene calls are TRBV18 and TRBJ2-5, with D maybe TRBD2 (6 bases). The length of the CDR3 is 16 residues. CDR1 is KGHSH, CDR2 LQKENI, per germline. V dropped 3 bases and J dropped 7 bases, with 21 bases sitting between them. In nucleotides, the CDR3 is TGTGCCAGCTCACCGACCGACTGGAGTGGGGGAGGGACCCAGTACTTC. Translation gives CASSPTDWSGGGTQYF.

This clone was counted only a few times. CDR3 amino acids: CASSLVGTGNTGELFF. CDR3 nucleotides: TGTGCCAGCAGCTTAGTTGGGACGGGAAACACCGGGGAGCTGTTTTTT. The chain couples TRBV7-2 to TRBJ2-2; D could derive from TRBD1 or TRBD2 (5 bases each). Germline loops: CDR1 SGHTA, CDR2 FQGNSA. The CDR3 has 16 residues. The germline V and J ends were trimmed by 1 base and 2 bases, with 11 bases remaining between them.

V gene TRBV18 combines with J gene TRBJ1-1; TRBD1 is a possible D gene (6 bases). CDR1 is KGHSH, CDR2 LQKENI, per germline. Deletions cut 2 bases from V and 1 base from J, with 14 bases between. The CDR3 consists of 16 residues. CDR3 amino acids: CASSPVLGATNTEAFF. DNA of the CDR3: TGTGCCAGCTCACCAGTTCTGGGGGCGACGAACACTGAAGCTTTCTTT.

This sequence joins TRBV5-8 and TRBJ1-1; 7 bases agree with TRBD1. This CDR3 has 16 amino acids. Per germline, CDR1 SGHTS and CDR2 YDEGEE. Trimming removed 7 bases from V and 2 bases from J; junction bases left unmatched: 14. Here the CDR3 DNA reads TGTGCCAGCCCCGCTTGGGAAGACAGGGCAAACACTGAAGCTTTCTTT. Its translation: CASPAWEDRANTEAFF. The entire variable domain, with the rest obtained from reference TRBV5-8 and TRBJ1-1, is as follows: EAGVTQSPTHLIKTRGQQATLRCSPISGHTSVYWYQQALGLGLQFLLWYDEGEERNRGNFPPRFSGRQFPNYSSELNVNALELEDSALYLCASPAWEDRANTEAFFGQGTRLTVV.

This clone was seen only once. This chain connects TRBV5-1 to TRBJ2-1; no definite D call. The V end lost 1 base, the J end lost 7 bases, and 6 bases lay between the germline ends. The CDR3 is 12 amino acids. Germline lookup yields CDR1 SGHRS and CDR2 YFSETQ. CDR3 nucleotides: TGCGCCAGCAGCTTGAACCGGAATGAGCAGTTCTTC. Translating it yields CASSLNRNEQFF.

The genes are TRBV5-5 and TRBJ2-7, with unresolved D. Deletions cut 1 base from V and 2 bases from J, with 13 bases between. From germline, CDR1 is SGHKS and CDR2 YYEKEE (reference sequence). The length of the CDR3 is 15 residues. The DNA of the CDR3 is TGTGCCAGCAGCTTGCTGAAGGGCAGTACCTACGAGCAGTACGTC. This codes for CASSLLKGSTYEQYV.

The rearrangement uses TRBV6-5 and TRBJ2-7; D gene ambiguous. CDR1 is MNHEY, CDR2 SVGAGI, per germline. CDR3 length: 13 residues. V was pared by 6 bases and J by 4 bases, with 13 bases between. CDR3 in amino acids: CASSPTQQYEQYV. The CDR3, as DNA: TGTGCCAGCAGCCCCACCCAACAGTACGAGCAGTACGTC.

The chain has TRBV19 and TRBJ1-2; tentative D call: TRBD1 (6 bases). CDR3 length equals 15 residues. CDR1 and CDR2 from the germline V gene are LNHDA and SQIVND (reference sequence). The V end lost 10 bases, the J end lost 5 bases, and 23 bases lay between the germline ends. As DNA, the CDR3 is TGTGCCACTCTAGGGACCTCGACAGGAAGTTATGGCTACACCTTC. As protein: CATLGTSTGSYGYTF.